This is a list of T cell receptor beta chains from one sample in a study of cytomegalovirus exposure and HLA in healthy donors. This table comes from immunoSEQ multiplex PCR, and its TCRdb copy is limited to in-frame clones, with some not included. This repertoire shows about 55,000 clones, about 77% found once; its top ten account for around 2.4%. Specimen: PBMCs. These receptors all stem from a female donor in good health and CMV-seronegative. The CDR3 runs from the conserved cysteine through the conserved F or W. D genes are given only for firm matches. Size values are once, few and many counts, or a class for expanded clones, and some rows have none.

size: NA
V: TRBV7-3
D: TRBD1
J: TRBJ2-2
DNA: TGTGCCAGCAGCCGGACAGGGGACACCGGGGAGCTGTTTTTT
CDR3: CASSRTGDTGELFF

size: NA
V: TRBV10-3
D: TRBD1
J: TRBJ2-3
DNA: TGTGCCATCAACGCAGGACAGGGCAATACGCAGTATTTT
CDR3: CAINAGQGNTQYF

size: NA
V: TRBV27
D: TRBD2
J: TRBJ2-7
DNA: TGTGCCAGCAGTTTACGGGAGGGCCACGAGCAGTACTTC
CDR3: CASSLREGHEQYF

size: NA
V: TRBV27
D: NA
J: TRBJ1-6
DNA: TGTGCCAGCAGGTCTCGAGGGTATGAGGTGCGTTCACCCCTCCACTTT
CDR3: CASRSRGYEVRSPLHF

size: NA
V: TRBV7-8
D: NA
J: TRBJ1-5
DNA: TGTGCCAGCAGCTTAGGAGGGTCTCTTCAGCCCCAGCATTTT
CDR3: CASSLGGSLQPQHF

size: NA
V: TRBV7-2
D: TRBD1
J: TRBJ2-7
DNA: TGTGCCAGCAGCTTAGACGGGACAGGGGGCCGGGAGCAGTACTTC
CDR3: CASSLDGTGGREQYF

size: NA
V: TRBV10-3
D: TRBD2
J: TRBJ2-3
DNA: TGTGCCATCAGGACGGGACTAGCGGGGGGACTCACAGATACGCAGTATTTT
CDR3: CAIRTGLAGGLTDTQYF

size: NA
V: TRBV7-2
D: TRBD2
J: TRBJ2-7
DNA: TGTGCCAGCAGCTTAGCGCCAGCGGGAGTCTCCTACGAGCAGTACTTC
CDR3: CASSLAPAGVSYEQYF

size: few
V: TRBV11-2
D: TRBD2
J: TRBJ2-7
DNA: TGTGCCAGCAGCTCACCTAGCGGGGGGGCCCCCTACGAGCAGTACTTC
CDR3: CASSSPSGGAPYEQYF

size: NA
V: TRBV5-5
D: NA
J: TRBJ2-2
DNA: TGTGCCAGCAGCAACGGGGTTAGCACCGGGGAGCTGTTTTTT
CDR3: CASSNGVSTGELFF

size: NA
V: TRBV6-1
D: NA
J: TRBJ2-5
DNA: TGTGCCAGTACCCGGGGAATAAACCAAGAGACCCAGTACTTC
CDR3: CASTRGINQETQYF

size: NA
V: TRBV6-6
D: TRBD2
J: TRBJ2-1
DNA: TGTGCCGGGAGCGGGAGCGCCTACAATGAGCAGTTCTTC
CDR3: CAGSGSAYNEQFF

size: NA
V: TRBV5-1
D: NA
J: TRBJ2-3
DNA: TGCGCCAGCATCCGCGGGGGCCCGGAGGATACGCAGTATTTT
CDR3: CASIRGGPEDTQYF

size: NA
V: TRBV30
D: NA
J: TRBJ2-2
DNA: TGTGCCTGCCCCACTAGGAACACCGGGGAGCTGTTTTTT
CDR3: CACPTRNTGELFF

size: NA
V: TRBV28
D: TRBD1
J: TRBJ2-7
DNA: TGTGCCGTGCAGGACCGGACAGGATCGTACGAGCAGTACTTC
CDR3: CAVQDRTGSYEQYF

size: few
V: TRBV28
D: NA
J: TRBJ1-4
DNA: TGTGCCAGCAGTTTGAGGGTGGGGGGTGAAAAACTGTTTTTT
CDR3: CASSLRVGGEKLFF

size: NA
V: TRBV5-1
D: NA
J: TRBJ2-5
DNA: TGCGCCAGCAGCTACCAGGCTGACACAGAGACCCAGTACTTC
CDR3: CASSYQADTETQYF

size: NA
V: TRBV19
D: TRBD2
J: TRBJ2-1
DNA: TGTGCCAGTAGTATCGGACTAGCGGGAGCCAATGAGCAGTTCTTC
CDR3: CASSIGLAGANEQFF

size: few
V: TRBV9
D: NA
J: TRBJ2-3
DNA: TGTGCCAGCAGTTCAGGGGACAGCACAGATACGCAGTATTTT
CDR3: CASSSGDSTDTQYF

size: NA
V: TRBV30
D: NA
J: TRBJ2-7
DNA: TGTGCCTGCCATTCTACGCTGTCCTACGAGCAGTACTTC
CDR3: CACHSTLSYEQYF

size: few
V: TRBV21-1
D: NA
J: TRBJ2-3
DNA: TGTGCCAGCAGGCGGGAGGCCGATACGCAGTATTTT
CDR3: CASRREADTQYF

size: NA
V: TRBV15
D: TRBD1
J: TRBJ1-2
DNA: TGTGCCACCAGCAGAGTCCGACAGGGGGCAAATGGCTACACCTTC
CDR3: CATSRVRQGANGYTF

size: once
V: TRBV7-3
D: TRBD2
J: TRBJ2-5
DNA: TGTGCCAGCAGCTTACAGCGGGGGAACCAAGAGACCCAGTACTTC
CDR3: CASSLQRGNQETQYF

size: once
V: TRBV7-2
D: TRBD2
J: TRBJ2-7
DNA: TGTGCCAGCAGCAATCCTAGCGGGAGAGGCGAGCAGTACTTC
CDR3: CASSNPSGRGEQYF

size: few
V: TRBV11-2
D: NA
J: TRBJ1-2
DNA: TGTGCCAGCAGCTCGGGTGCCTATGGCTACACCTTC
CDR3: CASSSGAYGYTF

size: NA
V: TRBV5-1
D: TRBD2
J: TRBJ2-7
DNA: TGCGCCAGCAGCTTTCTAGCGGGTACCTACGAGCAGTACTTC
CDR3: CASSFLAGTYEQYF

size: once
V: TRBV28
D: NA
J: TRBJ2-6
DNA: TGTGCCATCATGGGGGCCAACGTCCTGACTTTC
CDR3: CAIMGANVLTF

size: once
V: TRBV27
D: NA
J: TRBJ2-7
DNA: TGTGCCAGCAGTCGCACCGGGTTCTCCTACGAGCAGTACTTC
CDR3: CASSRTGFSYEQYF

size: few
V: TRBV9
D: TRBD1
J: TRBJ2-3
DNA: TGTGCCAGCAGCGTACGAGGGGACAGGGGCGCAGATACGCAGTATTTT
CDR3: CASSVRGDRGADTQYF

size: NA
V: TRBV19
D: TRBD1
J: TRBJ1-5
DNA: TGTGCCAGCGCCCAGGGGGGTCAGCCCCAGCATTTT
CDR3: CASAQGGQPQHF

size: NA
V: TRBV27
D: TRBD1
J: TRBJ1-5
DNA: TGTGCCAGCAGTTTAACAGGGGGATACGCTAGTAGGGATCAGCCCCAGCATTTT
CDR3: CASSLTGGYASRDQPQHF

size: NA
V: TRBV7-6
D: TRBD2
J: TRBJ2-3
DNA: TGTGCCAGCACCCCAGGAACCTTAGCGGGGGCTAGCACAGATACGCAGTATTTT
CDR3: CASTPGTLAGASTDTQYF

size: NA
V: TRBV21-1
D: NA
J: TRBJ2-7
DNA: TGTGCCAGCAAAGGGACAGGGGTTCAATACGAGCAGTACTTC
CDR3: CASKGTGVQYEQYF

size: NA
V: TRBV6-5
D: TRBD1
J: TRBJ1-6
DNA: TGTGCCAGCAGTTACAGGGCAGGGGGCTATAATTCACCCCTCCACTTT
CDR3: CASSYRAGGYNSPLHF

size: NA
V: TRBV11-2
D: TRBD1
J: TRBJ1-3
DNA: TGTGCCAGCAGCTTTACTCAAGGACAGGGACACTCTGGAAACACCATATATTTT
CDR3: CASSFTQGQGHSGNTIYF

size: NA
V: TRBV27
D: NA
J: TRBJ2-2
DNA: TGTGCCAGCAGTTCGTTAGCCCGATTCGCCGGGGAGCTGTTTTTT
CDR3: CASSSLARFAGELFF

size: NA
V: TRBV5-1
D: NA
J: TRBJ1-3
DNA: TGCGCCAGCAGCTTGCCGGGGAGCTCTGGAAACACCATATATTTT
CDR3: CASSLPGSSGNTIYF

size: NA
V: TRBV4-2
D: NA
J: TRBJ1-4
DNA: TGTGCCAGCAGCCAAGACGGGGTGGCTAATGAAAAACTGTTTTTT
CDR3: CASSQDGVANEKLFF

size: once
V: TRBV7-2
D: TRBD2
J: TRBJ2-1
DNA: TGTGCCAGCAGCTTAGCGCCTAGCGGGAGTTCAACAGAGCAGTTCTTC
CDR3: CASSLAPSGSSTEQFF

size: few
V: TRBV19
D: TRBD2
J: TRBJ2-7
DNA: TGTGCCAGTAGTACCGGACTAGCGGGAGTTATGACCGAGCAGTACTTC
CDR3: CASSTGLAGVMTEQYF

size: NA
V: TRBV12-5
D: NA
J: TRBJ2-7
DNA: TGTGCTAGTGGTTTGGACAGTCTCGAGCAGTACTTC
CDR3: CASGLDSLEQYF

size: NA
V: TRBV5-1
D: NA
J: TRBJ2-1
DNA: TGCGCCAGCAGCTACCACTGGCGGGACTCCGGGGGAGGCAATGAGCAGTTCTTC
CDR3: CASSYHWRDSGGGNEQFF

size: few
V: TRBV27
D: TRBD2
J: TRBJ2-3
DNA: TGTGCCAGCAGTCCCTACTTACTAGCGGGGGCCCACACAGATACGCAGTATTTT
CDR3: CASSPYLLAGAHTDTQYF

size: NA
V: TRBV30
D: NA
J: TRBJ1-1
DNA: TGTGCCTGGAAAGGGAGGGAGAACACTGAAGCTTTCTTT
CDR3: CAWKGRENTEAFF

size: NA
V: TRBV4-1
D: NA
J: TRBJ2-3
DNA: TGCGCCTCATCCAAAGACAGAGTAACAGATACGCAGTATTTT
CDR3: CASSKDRVTDTQYF